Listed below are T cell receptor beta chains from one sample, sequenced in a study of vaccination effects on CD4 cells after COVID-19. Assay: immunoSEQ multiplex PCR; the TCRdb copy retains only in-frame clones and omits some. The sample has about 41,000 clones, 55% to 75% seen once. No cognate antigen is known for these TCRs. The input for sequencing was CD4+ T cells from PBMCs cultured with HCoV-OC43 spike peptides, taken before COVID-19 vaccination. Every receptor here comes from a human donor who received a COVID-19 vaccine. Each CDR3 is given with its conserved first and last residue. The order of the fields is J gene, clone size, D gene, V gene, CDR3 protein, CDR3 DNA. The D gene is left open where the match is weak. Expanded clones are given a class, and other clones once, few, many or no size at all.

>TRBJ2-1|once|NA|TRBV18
CASSPSAPGKNEQFF
TGTGCCAGCTCACCGAGCGCCCCAGGGAAGAATGAGCAGTTCTTC
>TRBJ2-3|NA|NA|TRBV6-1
CASSEVWGPTDTQYF
TGTGCCAGCAGTGAAGTGTGGGGACCCACAGATACGCAGTATTTT
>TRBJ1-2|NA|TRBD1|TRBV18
CASSPNRGAYGYTF
TGTGCCAGCTCACCCAACAGGGGCGCCTATGGCTACACCTTC
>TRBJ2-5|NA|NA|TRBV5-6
CASSLVLAQIQETQYF
TGTGCCAGCAGCTTGGTTTTAGCACAGATTCAAGAGACCCAGTACTTC
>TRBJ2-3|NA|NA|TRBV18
CASSPWGDRSDTQYF
TGTGCCAGCTCACCATGGGGCGACAGATCAGATACGCAGTATTTT
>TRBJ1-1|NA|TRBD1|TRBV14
CASSPLGGAGNAFF
TGTGCCAGCAGCCCACTAGGGGGCGCGGGGAATGCTTTCTTT
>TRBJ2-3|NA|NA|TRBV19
CASSIGTDTQYF
TGTGCCAGTAGTATAGGGACAGATACGCAGTATTTT
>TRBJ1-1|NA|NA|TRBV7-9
CASSSPFRHQKGNTEAFF
TGTGCCAGCAGCTCGCCCTTCAGACACCAAAAGGGGAACACTGAAGCTTTCTTT
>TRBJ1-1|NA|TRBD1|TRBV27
CASSPRQGAEAFF
TGTGCCAGCAGTCCACGACAGGGCGCTGAAGCTTTCTTT
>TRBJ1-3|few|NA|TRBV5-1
CASSLDRDYSGNTIYF
TGCGCCAGCAGCTTAGACCGAGACTACTCTGGAAACACCATATATTTT
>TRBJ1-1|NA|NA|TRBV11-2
CASSLPGSGMKTEAFF
TGTGCCAGCAGCTTACCAGGGTCGGGTATGAAAACTGAAGCTTTCTTT
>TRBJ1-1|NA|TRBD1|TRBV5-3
CARSHRDRSLGLNTEAFF
TGTGCCAGAAGCCACCGGGACAGGTCCCTCGGGCTCAACACTGAAGCTTTCTTT
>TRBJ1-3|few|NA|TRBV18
CASSPPGANTIYF
TGTGCCAGCTCACCACCGGGAGCGAACACCATATATTTT
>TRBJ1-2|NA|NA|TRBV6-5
CASSRRPYGYTF
TGTGCCAGCAGTAGACGACCCTATGGCTACACCTTC
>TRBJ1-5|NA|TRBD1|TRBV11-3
CASSLGNRGPGSNQPQHF
TGTGCCAGCAGCTTAGGTAACAGGGGCCCGGGGAGCAATCAGCCCCAGCATTTT
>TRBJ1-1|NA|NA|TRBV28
CASSPLHTEAFF
TGTGCCAGCAGCCCACTACACACTGAAGCTTTCTTT
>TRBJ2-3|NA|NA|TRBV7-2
CASSLPRTDTQYF
TGTGCCAGCAGCCTTCCTCGGACGGATACGCAGTATTTT
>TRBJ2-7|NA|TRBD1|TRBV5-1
CASSTDRGAYEQYF
TGCGCCAGCAGCACCGACAGGGGGGCCTACGAGCAGTACTTC
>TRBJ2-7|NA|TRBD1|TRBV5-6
CASSSLGQGRHEQYF
TGTGCCAGCAGCTCACTGGGACAGGGTCGCCACGAGCAGTACTTC
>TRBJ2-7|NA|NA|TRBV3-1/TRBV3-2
CASSQGYEQYF
TGTGCCAGCAGCCAGGGTTACGAGCAGTACTTC
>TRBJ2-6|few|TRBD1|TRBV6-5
CASKGAAGANVLTF
TGTGCCAGCAAGGGGGCGGCCGGGGCCAACGTCCTGACTTTC
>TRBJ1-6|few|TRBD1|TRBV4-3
CASSQGQGRDYNSPLHF
TGCGCCAGCAGCCAGGGACAGGGGAGGGACTATAATTCACCCCTCCACTTT
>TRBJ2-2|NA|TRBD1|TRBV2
CASSRGGQGVGGELFF
TGTGCCAGCAGCCGAGGGGGACAGGGGGTCGGCGGGGAGCTGTTTTTT
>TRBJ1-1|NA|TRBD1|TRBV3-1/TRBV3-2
CASSHSRTGQAEAFF
TGTGCCAGCAGCCATTCCCGGACAGGTCAGGCTGAAGCTTTCTTT
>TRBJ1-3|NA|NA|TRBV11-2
CASSLALREHSGNTIYF
TGTGCCAGCAGCTTAGCCCTCCGGGAACACTCTGGAAACACCATATATTTT
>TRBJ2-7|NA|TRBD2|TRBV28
CASSSPRTSRSRHEQYF
TGTGCCAGCAGTTCACCTCGGACTAGCCGTAGCCGTCACGAGCAGTACTTC
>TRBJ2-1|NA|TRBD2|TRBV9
CASSVAVPGLAGYNEQFF
TGTGCCAGCAGCGTAGCTGTCCCAGGACTAGCAGGTTACAATGAGCAGTTCTTC
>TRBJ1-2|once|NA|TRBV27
CASSLVYGGGYGYTF
TGTGCCAGCAGTTTAGTTTATGGAGGGGGTTATGGCTACACCTTC
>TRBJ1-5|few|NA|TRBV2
CASRETGDQPQHF
TGTGCCAGCAGAGAGACAGGAGATCAGCCCCAGCATTTT
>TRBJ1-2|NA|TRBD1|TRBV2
CASSYSGTGRSGYTF
TGTGCCAGCTCTTACTCAGGGACAGGGAGAAGCGGCTACACCTTC
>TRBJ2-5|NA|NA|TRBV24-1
CATSKTGVETQYF
TGTGCCACTTCGAAAACAGGTGTGGAGACCCAGTACTTC
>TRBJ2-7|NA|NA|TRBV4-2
CASSHPEGKGPSYEQYF
TGTGCCAGCAGCCATCCGGAGGGGAAGGGCCCGTCTTACGAGCAGTACTTC
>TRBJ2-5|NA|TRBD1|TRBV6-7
CASSPAPKDRGGETQYF
TGTGCCAGCAGTCCAGCCCCGAAGGACAGGGGAGGAGAGACCCAGTACTTC
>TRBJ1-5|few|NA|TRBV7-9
CASSLAGGQPQHF
TGTGCCAGCAGCTTAGCAGGGGGTCAGCCCCAGCATTTT
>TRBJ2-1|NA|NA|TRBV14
CASSPLGLAGEQFF
TGTGCCAGCAGCCCCCTGGGGCTAGCCGGCGAGCAGTTCTTC
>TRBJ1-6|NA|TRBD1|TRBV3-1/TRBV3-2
CASSQEGQGQLPPLHF
TGTGCCAGCAGCCAAGAAGGCCAGGGACAGCTGCCACCCCTCCACTTT
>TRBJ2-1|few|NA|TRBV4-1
CASSQDERLSYNEQFF
TGCGCCAGCAGCCAAGATGAGAGGCTCTCCTACAATGAGCAGTTCTTC
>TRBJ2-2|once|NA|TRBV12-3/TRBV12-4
CASSLSGELFF
TGTGCCAGCAGTTTATCCGGGGAGCTGTTTTTT
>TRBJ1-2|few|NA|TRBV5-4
CASSLGRDPYGYTF
TGTGCCAGCAGCTTGGGAAGGGACCCCTATGGCTACACCTTC
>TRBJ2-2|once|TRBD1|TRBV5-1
CASSFSSGTGGSGELFF
TGCGCCAGCAGCTTCAGCTCCGGGACAGGGGGATCCGGGGAGCTGTTTTTT
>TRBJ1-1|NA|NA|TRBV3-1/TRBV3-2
CASSLGIQSNTEAFF
TGTGCCAGCAGCCTAGGGATACAGTCCAACACTGAAGCTTTCTTT